This T cell receptor (beta chain) came from a study of T cells in Graves' hyperthyroidism and ophthalmopathy. The source material, RNA transcripts, was used to amplify TCR beta CDR3 regions. TCR CDR3 regions were first amplified by RT-PCR with HTBI primers. TCRdb re-called the multiplex PCR reads with MiXCR, one entry per CDR3 protein. The sample lists 90,000 to 120,000 distinct CDR3 sequences, about 16% seen once, with around two fifths in the top ten. Trimming removed 6 bases from V and 5 bases from J; junction bases left unmatched: 9. Germline CDR1 and CDR2: DFQATT and SNEGSKA (reference sequence). This CDR3 has 15 residues.

The TCR comes from a woman in her forties or fifties with Graves' hyperthyroidism. Sequenced sample: blood. The rearrangement uses TRBV20-1 and TRBJ2-1; 11 positions agree with TRBD2. As DNA, the CDR3 is TGCAGTGCGCCGCCCGGACTAGCGGGCCACAATGAGCAGTTCTTC. Encoded protein: CSAPPGLAGHNEQFF.